The T cell receptor beta chain described here comes from a study of graft-versus-host responses after intestinal transplantation. Looking at the study overall: Anti-thymocyte globulin induction preceded two to four years of tacrolimus and steroid maintenance in all recipients.

TCRdb's copy holds only in-frame clones and misses some; the assay was immunoSEQ multiplex PCR. This repertoire shows some 77,000 clones, approximately 92% found once; its top ten account for 0.69%. The ends lost 3 bases at V and 5 bases at J; junction bases unmatched: 4. The CDR3 is 14 residues long. Germline V lookup: CDR1 SGHDT, CDR2 YYEEEE. The clonotype comes from a human patient who received an intestinal transplant, so some T cells may come from the graft donor. The J gene is TRBJ2-1, the V gene TRBV5-6; TRBD1 matches 8 bases. The input for sequencing was PBMCs, taken 98 days after intestinal transplantation. The CDR3 DNA follows: TGTGCCAGCAGCTGGGGACAGGACAACAATGAGCAGTTCTTC. This codes for CASSWGQDNNEQFF. The complete variable domain, with remaining parts taken from reference TRBV5-6 and TRBJ2-1, reads DAGVTQSPTHLIKTRGQQVTLRCSPKSGHDTVSWYQQALGQGPQFIFQYYEEEERQRGNFPDRFSGHQFPNYSSELNVNALLLGDSALYLCASSWGQDNNEQFFGPGTRLTVL.